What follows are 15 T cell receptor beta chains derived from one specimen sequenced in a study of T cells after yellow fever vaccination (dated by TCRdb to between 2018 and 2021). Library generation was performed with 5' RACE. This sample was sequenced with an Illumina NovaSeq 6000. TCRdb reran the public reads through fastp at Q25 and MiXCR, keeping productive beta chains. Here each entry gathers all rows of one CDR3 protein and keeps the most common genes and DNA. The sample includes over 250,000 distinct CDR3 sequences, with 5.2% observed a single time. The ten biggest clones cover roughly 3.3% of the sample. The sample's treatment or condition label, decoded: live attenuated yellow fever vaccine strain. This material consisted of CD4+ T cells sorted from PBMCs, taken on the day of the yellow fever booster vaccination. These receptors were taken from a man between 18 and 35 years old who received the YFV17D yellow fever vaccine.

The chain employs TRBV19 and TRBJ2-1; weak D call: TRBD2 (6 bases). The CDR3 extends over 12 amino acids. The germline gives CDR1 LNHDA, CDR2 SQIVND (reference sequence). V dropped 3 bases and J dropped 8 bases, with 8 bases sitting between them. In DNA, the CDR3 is TGTGCCAGTAGTATGGGGGGTTATGAGCAGTTCTTC. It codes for CASSMGGYEQFF.

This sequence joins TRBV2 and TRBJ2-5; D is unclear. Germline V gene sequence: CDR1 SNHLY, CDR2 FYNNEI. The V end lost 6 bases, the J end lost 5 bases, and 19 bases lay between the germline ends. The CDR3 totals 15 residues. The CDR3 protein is CASRDNLNIAETQYF. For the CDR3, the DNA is TGTGCCAGCAGAGATAATTTAAATATTGCTGAGACCCAGTACTTC.

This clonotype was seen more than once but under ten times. This CDR3 is CSARDYARDIGNEQFF. The CDR3 nucleotides read TGCAGTGCTAGAGATTATGCTCGGGACATAGGCAATGAGCAGTTCTTC. V usage is TRBV20-1 and J usage is TRBJ2-1; a weak D match, TRBD1 (6 bases). V was clipped by 0 bases and J by 6 bases, with 18 bases between them. Germline-derived CDR1 and CDR2 are DFQATT and SNEGSKA (reference sequence). This CDR3 spans 16 amino acids.

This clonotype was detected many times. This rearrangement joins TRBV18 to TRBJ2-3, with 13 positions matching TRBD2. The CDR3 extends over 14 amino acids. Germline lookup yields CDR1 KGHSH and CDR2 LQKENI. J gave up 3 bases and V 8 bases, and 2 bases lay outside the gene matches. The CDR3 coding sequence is TGTGCCAGCACGGGACTAGCGGGGACAGATACGCAGTATTTT. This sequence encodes CASTGLAGTDTQYF.

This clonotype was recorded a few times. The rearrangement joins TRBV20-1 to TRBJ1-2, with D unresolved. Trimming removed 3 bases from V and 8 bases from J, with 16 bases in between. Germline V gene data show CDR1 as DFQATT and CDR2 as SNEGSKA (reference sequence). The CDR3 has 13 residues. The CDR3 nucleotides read TGCAGTGCTAGCCCAGCGGGGAGCAAGGGCTACACCTTC. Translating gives CSASPAGSKGYTF.

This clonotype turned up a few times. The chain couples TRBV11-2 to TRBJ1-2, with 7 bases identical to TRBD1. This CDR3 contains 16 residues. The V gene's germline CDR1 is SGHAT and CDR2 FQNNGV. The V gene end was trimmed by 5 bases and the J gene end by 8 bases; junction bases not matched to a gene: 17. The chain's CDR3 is CASSPIRDSAFGGYTF. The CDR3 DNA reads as TGTGCCAGCAGCCCCATCCGGGACAGTGCTTTTGGGGGCTACACCTTC.

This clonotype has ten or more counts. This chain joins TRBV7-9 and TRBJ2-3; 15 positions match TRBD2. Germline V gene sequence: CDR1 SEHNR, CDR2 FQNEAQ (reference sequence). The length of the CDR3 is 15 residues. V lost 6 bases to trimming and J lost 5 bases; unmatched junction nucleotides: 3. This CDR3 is CASRSGLAGGDTQYF. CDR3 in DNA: TGTGCCAGCAGGTCGGGACTAGCGGGGGGAGATACGCAGTATTTT.

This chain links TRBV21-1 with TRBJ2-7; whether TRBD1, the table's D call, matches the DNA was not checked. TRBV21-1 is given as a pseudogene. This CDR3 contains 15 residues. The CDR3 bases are TGTGCCAGCAGCGAACAGGGGACGGAGACCTACGAGCAGTACTTC. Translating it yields CASSEQGTETYEQYF.

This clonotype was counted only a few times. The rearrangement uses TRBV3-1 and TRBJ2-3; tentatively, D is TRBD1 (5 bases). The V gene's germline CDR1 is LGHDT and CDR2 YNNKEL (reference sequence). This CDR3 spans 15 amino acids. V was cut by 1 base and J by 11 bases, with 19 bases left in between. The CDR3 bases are TGTGCCAGCAGCCAAGGCAGGGCCCCGACCCGGAGGCAGTATTTT. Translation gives CASSQGRAPTRRQYF.

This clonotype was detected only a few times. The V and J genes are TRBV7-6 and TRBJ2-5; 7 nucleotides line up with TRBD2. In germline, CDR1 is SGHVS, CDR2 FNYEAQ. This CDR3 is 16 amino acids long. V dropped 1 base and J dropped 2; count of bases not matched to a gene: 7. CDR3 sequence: CASSLGQAGPQETQYF. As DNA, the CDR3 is TGTGCCAGCAGCTTAGGCCAAGCGGGACCGCAAGAGACCCAGTACTTC.

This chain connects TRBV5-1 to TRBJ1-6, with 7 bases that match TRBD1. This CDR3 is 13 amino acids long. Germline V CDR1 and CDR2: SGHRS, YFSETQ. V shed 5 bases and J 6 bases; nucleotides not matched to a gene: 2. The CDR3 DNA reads TGCGCCAGCAGGGACAGGCTTAATTCACCCCTCCACTTT. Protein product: CASRDRLNSPLHF.

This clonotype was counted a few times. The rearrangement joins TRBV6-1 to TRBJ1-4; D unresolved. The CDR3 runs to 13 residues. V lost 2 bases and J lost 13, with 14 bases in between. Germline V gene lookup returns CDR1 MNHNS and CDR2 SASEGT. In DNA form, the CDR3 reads TGTGCCAGCAGTGAAATGCCAAACCTCGGACTGTTTTTT. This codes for CASSEMPNLGLFF.

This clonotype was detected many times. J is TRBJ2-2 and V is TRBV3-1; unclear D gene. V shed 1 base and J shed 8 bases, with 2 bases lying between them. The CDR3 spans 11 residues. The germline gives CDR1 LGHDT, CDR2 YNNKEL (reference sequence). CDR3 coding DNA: TGTGCCAGCAGCCAAGTTGGGGAGCTGTTTTTT. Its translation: CASSQVGELFF.

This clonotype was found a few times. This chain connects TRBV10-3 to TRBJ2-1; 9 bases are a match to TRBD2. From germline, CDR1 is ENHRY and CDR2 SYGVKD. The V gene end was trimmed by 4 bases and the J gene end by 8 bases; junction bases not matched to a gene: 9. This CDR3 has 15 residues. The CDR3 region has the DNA TGTGCCATCAGTGCACCGGGCGGGGGGGCATATGAGCAGTTCTTC. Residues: CAISAPGGGAYEQFF.

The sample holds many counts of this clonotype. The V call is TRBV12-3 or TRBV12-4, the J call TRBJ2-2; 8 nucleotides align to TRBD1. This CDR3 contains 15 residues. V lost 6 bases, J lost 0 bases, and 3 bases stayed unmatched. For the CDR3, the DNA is TGTGCCAGCAGCCAGGGGGCTGCGAACACCGGGGAGCTGTTTTTT. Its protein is CASSQGAANTGELFF.